This T cell receptor (beta chain) stems from a study of T cell repertoires in cytomegalovirus infection. The study's findings and limits: Summed public TCR beta family frequency identified CMV carriers bearing the relevant HLA.

For this clonotype: Its antigen is unidentified.

One entry per CDR3 protein results from TCRdb running MiXCR on the reads. Of fewer than 900,000 distinct CDR3 sequences listed, about 28% are singletons. The CDR3 has 14 residues. The V gene's germline CDR1 is SGHVS and CDR2 FNYEAQ. Trimming pared 5 bases from V and 5 bases from J, leaving 13 bases between. Sequenced here: cultured CD8+ T cells from PBMCs, sampled from culture after CMV antigen stimulation. The sequence was collected from a human donor in good health (CMV status not recorded). Some clones in this sample may be carry-over from other donors' samples. The chain recombines TRBV7-6 with TRBJ2-1; perhaps TRBD1 as D (5 bases). CDR3 sequence reads: CASSVALGDNEQFF. The DNA of the CDR3 is TGTGCCAGCAGCGTGGCCCTAGGGGACAATGAGCAGTTCTTC.